These 26 T cell receptor beta chains share one sample of origin, sequenced in a study of blood T cell repertoires in COVID-19. Generated by immunoSEQ multiplex PCR, the TCRdb table keeps only in-frame clones and is missing some. The sample holds around 200,000 clones, 85% to 90% seen once. Sequencing was performed on peripheral blood. These receptors originate from a man in his sixties who had recovered from COVID-19.

The chain couples TRBV10-3 to TRBJ1-5; TRBD1 matches at 10 bases. With 4 bases clipped from V and 7 bases from J, the junction kept 4 bases outside the gene matches. CDR1 and CDR2 from the germline V gene are ENHRY and SYGVKD. The CDR3 is 14 amino acids. The CDR3 bases are TGTGCCATCAGTGGACAGGGGGCGGGCCAGCCCCAGCATTTT. It translates to CAISGQGAGQPQHF.

The rearrangement links TRBV30 to TRBJ1-1; tentatively, D is TRBD1 (6 bases). This CDR3 has 15 residues. Trimming took 0 bases from V and 7 from J, leaving 18 bases between them. The germline V gene encodes CDR1 GTSNPN and CDR2 SVGIG (reference sequence). CDR3 region: CAWSVSGGRRDEAFF. In nucleotides, the CDR3 is TGTGCCTGGAGTGTCTCGGGGGGGCGTCGCGATGAAGCTTTCTTT.

At least ten counts were recorded for this clone. The V gene is TRBV19, the J gene TRBJ1-1; a weak D match, TRBD1 (5 bases). The ends were cut back, 6 bases at V and 7 bases at J, with 18 bases in the middle. The CDR3 consists of 14 residues. CDR1 is LNHDA and CDR2 is SQIVND in the germline V gene (reference sequence). Here the CDR3 DNA reads TGTGCCAGTAGGCCCCTGGGGGGGGGTAGTGAAGCTTTCTTT. This encodes CASRPLGGGSEAFF.

The chain is built from TRBV5-4 and TRBJ1-1, with D perhaps TRBD1 (5 bases). Germline lookup yields CDR1 SGHNT and CDR2 YYREEE (reference sequence). The V gene lost 0 bases and the J gene lost 4 bases, with 13 bases spanning the gap. This CDR3 region has 15 residues. CDR3 DNA: TGTGCCAGCAGCTTGGCAGCCGGGGGTGGCACTGAAGCTTTCTTT. It yields the protein CASSLAAGGGTEAFF.

Points on this clone: Other DNA sequences in this specimen translate into the identical CDR3. The chain has TRBV28 and TRBJ1-2; D is undetermined. The length of the CDR3 is 12 residues. Germline loops: CDR1 MDHEN, CDR2 SYDVKM. Trimming shortened V by 2 bases and J by 5 bases, and 6 bases separated the two germline ends. The CDR3 spells CASSLGGYGYTF. The CDR3 DNA sequence: TGTGCCAGCAGTTTAGGAGGATATGGCTACACCTTC.

The genes are TRBV27 and TRBJ1-5, with 9 nucleotides matching TRBD1. Trimming took 3 bases from V and 4 from J; bases not matched to a gene: 7. This CDR3 comprises 16 residues. CDR1 and CDR2 from the germline V gene are MNHEY and SMNVEV (reference sequence). The CDR3 is CASSLLGTGRNQPQHF. In DNA form, the CDR3 reads TGTGCCAGCAGTTTGCTCGGGACAGGGAGGAATCAGCCCCAGCATTTT.

V gene TRBV27 combines with J gene TRBJ2-3, with D possibly being TRBD2 (7 bases). The CDR3 has 15 amino acids. Germline CDR1 MNHEY, CDR2 SMNVEV (reference sequence). The V and J ends lost 2 bases and 2 bases respectively, with 11 bases between them. CDR3 sequence: CASSLGGGVTDTQYF. CDR3 nucleotides: TGTGCCAGCAGTTTAGGAGGGGGGGTCACAGATACGCAGTATTTT.

This clone came up once. The V call is TRBV19, the J call TRBJ1-2; tentatively, D is TRBD1 (5 bases). CDR1 is LNHDA and CDR2 is SQIVND in the germline V gene (reference sequence). Trimming took 3 bases from V and 4 from J, leaving 21 bases between them. The CDR3 has 17 residues. For the CDR3, the DNA is TGTGCCAGTAGTATCCTCAGGGCTCCTGGGGAATCCTATGGCTACACCTTC. Protein sequence: CASSILRAPGESYGYTF.

In nucleotides, the CDR3 is TGTGCCAGCAGTTCCACACAGGGGGGGAACTATGGCTACACCTTC. Its translation: CASSSTQGGNYGYTF. The rearrangement links TRBV6-5 to TRBJ1-2, with TRBD1 matching over 8 bases. The CDR3 is 15 residues long. CDR1 MNHEY and CDR2 SVGAGI come from the germline V gene. Germline trimming cut 4 bases from V and 2 bases from J; bases unmatched to any gene: 6.

The rearrangement uses TRBV19 and TRBJ1-1, with D possibly being TRBD1 (6 bases). This CDR3 region has 15 residues. V lost 5 bases to trimming and J lost 2 bases, with 15 bases between them. CDR1 is LNHDA and CDR2 is SQIVND in the germline V gene (reference sequence). The CDR3 region has the DNA TGTGCCAGTAGTGCCAAACAGGGCGTTAACACTGAAGCTTTCTTT. Translation: CASSAKQGVNTEAFF.

This clone appeared a few times. The rearrangement joins TRBV30 to TRBJ2-3; 8 bases are shared with TRBD1. The CDR3 is made up of 18 amino acids. Germline loops: CDR1 GTSNPN, CDR2 SVGIG (reference sequence). V gave up 0 bases and J gave up 6 bases; unmatched junction bases: 17. This chain's CDR3 is CAWSVPTSDRALEDTQYF. In nucleotides, the CDR3 is TGTGCCTGGAGTGTGCCCACCTCGGACAGGGCCTTGGAGGATACGCAGTATTTT.

This clone was recorded a few times. This rearrangement joins TRBV10-1 to TRBJ1-4, with 8 bases matching TRBD1. Germline trimming cut 6 bases from V and 2 bases from J; bases unmatched to any gene: 5. CDR3 length: 15 amino acids. The V gene's germline CDR1 is WNHNN and CDR2 SYGVQD (reference sequence). DNA for the CDR3: TGCGCCAGCAGCGAGGGACAGGCGACTAATGAAAAACTGTTTTTT. Protein product: CASSEGQATNEKLFF.

The chain's CDR3 is CASSPRLVKNIQYF. DNA of the CDR3: TGTGCCAGCTCACCTCGTCTCGTCAAAAACATTCAGTACTTC. The rearrangement links TRBV18 to TRBJ2-4; D unresolved. With 3 bases removed from V and 3 bases from J, the gap between germline ends came to 9 bases. The CDR3 is 14 residues long. From germline, CDR1 is KGHSH and CDR2 LQKENI. The whole variable domain, filled in from reference TRBV18 and TRBJ2-4, reads NAGVMQNPRHLVRRRGQEARLRCSPMKGHSHVYWYRQLPEEGLKFMVYLQKENIIDESGMPKERFSAEFPKEGPSILRIQQVVRGDSAAYFCASSPRLVKNIQYFGAGTRLSVL.

The chain joins TRBV6-5 to TRBJ2-5; maybe TRBD1 (6 bases). The CDR3 is 13 amino acids. Trimming left V 4 bases short and J 1 base short, with 7 bases between. Germline V lookup: CDR1 MNHEY, CDR2 SVGAGI. As DNA, the CDR3 is TGTGCCAGCAGTTGGACAGCCCAAGAGACCCAGTACTTC. Translated: CASSWTAQETQYF.

This clone was counted once. V usage is TRBV4-1 and J usage is TRBJ2-3, with 8 bases aligning to TRBD1. V lost 2 bases, J lost 2 bases, and 15 bases stayed unmatched. The CDR3 length is 19 residues. Looked up from germline, CDR1 is MGHRA and CDR2 is YSYEKL. This CDR3 is CASSQLISRDRIATDTQYF. The DNA for the CDR3 is TGCGCCAGCAGCCAATTAATCTCCCGGGACAGGATAGCCACAGATACGCAGTATTTT.

The chain is built from TRBV3-1 (or the pseudogene TRBV3-2) and TRBJ2-7; D may be TRBD2 (7 bases). CDR3 length: 16 residues. In germline, CDR1 is LGHDT, CDR2 YNNKEL (reference sequence). V was trimmed by 5 bases and J by 2 bases, leaving 19 bases between them. CDR3: CASSTLGGGIPYEQYF. The CDR3 DNA reads as TGTGCCAGCAGCACATTGGGGGGGGGCATACCCTACGAGCAGTACTTC.

The rearrangement uses TRBV7-2 and TRBJ1-5, with 7 nucleotides matching TRBD1. V was pared by 11 bases and J by 9 bases, with 22 bases of the junction left unmatched. The CDR3 is 16 amino acids. The germline CDR1 and CDR2 sequences are SGHTA and FQGNSA. CDR3: CAGSFPTDRNSGPQHF. The DNA for the CDR3 is TGTGCCGGCTCGTTCCCGACGGACAGGAATTCGGGGCCCCAGCATTTT.

V usage is TRBV7-2 and J usage is TRBJ2-1; 12 positions agree with TRBD2. J was trimmed by 9 bases and V by 6 bases; bases with no gene match: 9. CDR1 is SGHTA, CDR2 FQGNSA, per germline. The CDR3 spans 15 residues. CDR3 amino acids: CASRLLAGGQGEQFF. CDR3 nucleotides: TGTGCCAGCAGACTGCTAGCGGGGGGGCAAGGTGAGCAGTTCTTC.

CDR3 sequence reads: CASSLRSGTRDTQYF. CDR3 DNA: TGTGCCAGCAGCTTACGATCCGGGACTCGAGATACGCAGTATTTT. The gene calls are TRBV7-2 and TRBJ2-3; possible D gene TRBD2, 6 bases. The CDR3 contains 15 residues. Deletions cut 2 bases from V and 5 bases from J, with 14 bases between. Germline V CDR1 and CDR2: SGHTA, FQGNSA.

The chain couples TRBV6-6 to TRBJ1-2, with D possibly matching TRBD1 (6 bases). The length of the CDR3 is 12 residues. Germline CDR1 is MNHNY and CDR2 is SVGAGI (reference sequence). Between the trimmed V and J ends, which lost 6 bases and 1 base, there was a span of 6 bases. This CDR3 is CASRDSNYGYTF. For the CDR3, the DNA is TGTGCCAGCAGGGACAGTAACTATGGCTACACCTTC.

This chain connects TRBV19 to TRBJ1-5, with D hard to call. CDR1 and CDR2 from the germline V gene are LNHDA and SQIVND (reference sequence). V was clipped by 1 base and J by 3 bases, with 7 bases between them. The CDR3 runs to 14 residues. The CDR3 DNA sequence: TGTGCCAGTAGTATAGGAGGGCCCAATCAGCCCCAGCATTTT. Translation: CASSIGGPNQPQHF.

This chain connects TRBV13 to TRBJ1-1, with D unresolved. Germline assignment: CDR1 PRHDT and CDR2 FYEKMQ (reference sequence). This CDR3 comprises 13 residues. V lost 2 bases and J 4 bases, leaving 8 bases between the germline ends. CDR3 protein: CASSLIRGTEAFF. The CDR3 region has the DNA TGTGCCAGCAGCTTAATACGGGGCACTGAAGCTTTCTTT.

The CDR3 region is CAWSLGQGAQPQHF. The CDR3 DNA is TGTGCCTGGAGCCTGGGACAGGGAGCCCAGCCCCAGCATTTT. This chain joins TRBV30 and TRBJ1-5; 9 bases match TRBD1. Germline V gene lookup returns CDR1 GTSNPN and CDR2 SVGIG (reference sequence). The CDR3 is 14 residues long. The junction had 7 bases not matched to a gene; V was cut back by 3 bases and J by 7 bases.

This clone has just one count. The chain combines TRBV6-5 with TRBJ1-2, with 7 bases fitting TRBD1. Germline CDR1 reads MNHEY; CDR2 reads SVGAGI. The CDR3 has 15 residues. The junction had 7 bases not matched to a gene; V was cut back by 2 bases and J by 4 bases. The CDR3 sequence is CASSYDRQGLYGYTF. Here the CDR3 DNA reads TGTGCCAGCAGTTACGACCGACAGGGCCTCTATGGCTACACCTTC.

J is TRBJ2-5 and V is TRBV30; 11 positions agree with TRBD2. This CDR3 is built from 13 residues. Trimming cost V 5 bases and J 4 bases; bases outside gene matches: 3. Germline-derived CDR1 and CDR2 are GTSNPN and SVGIG (reference sequence). CDR3 in amino acids: CAWGLAGGETQYF. CDR3 bases: TGTGCCTGGGGACTAGCGGGTGGAGAGACCCAGTACTTC.

This clone was seen only once. The CDR3 spells CASSLGGGPNYGYTF. The CDR3 coding sequence is TGTGCCAGCAGCCTTGGTGGAGGGCCTAACTATGGCTACACCTTC. V and J are TRBV7-3 and TRBJ1-2; D is undetermined. The CDR3 is 15 amino acids. V was cut by 5 bases and J by 0 bases, with 13 bases left in between. Germline V gene data show CDR1 as SGHTA and CDR2 as FQGTGA.